One and the same sample provided the 14 T cell receptor beta chains below, sequenced in a study of blood T cells in healthy people across ages (dated by TCRdb to about 2015). The library was generated by 5' RACE. TCRdb lists the instrument as Illumina HiSeq 2500. A second roughly 7 to 12 cycle PCR used a sample-barcoded 5' primer and a J-beta primer mix. The raw public data were reprocessed by TCRdb itself: fastp quality trimming at Q25, MiXCR clonotype calling, in-frame beta chains only. Entries are consolidated by CDR3 protein sequence, retaining the most common genes and DNA. The table for this sample lists 800,000 to 900,000 distinct CDR3 sequences; approximately 59% of them were counted only once. About a quarter of the sample goes to the ten largest clones. The specimen was blood. These receptors were collected from a man aged 30-40 years in good health.

The chain carries TRBV29-1 and TRBJ2-2; 12 nucleotides align to TRBD1. V lost 6 bases and J lost 5; bases outside the gene matches: 4. CDR3 size: 14 residues. Germline V lookup: CDR1 SQVTM, CDR2 ANQGSEA. The CDR3 DNA reads as TGCAGCGTCCTGGGACAGGGGGCAACCGGGGAGCTGTTTTTT. Protein product: CSVLGQGATGELFF.

There are a few counts of this clonotype. Germline is not matched at one junction end, which may reflect a read error. The CDR3 region is CASSQSRSSYEQYF. In nucleotides, the CDR3 is TGTGCCAGCAGTCAGTCGAGGAGCTCCTACGAGCAGTACTTC. The rearrangement links TRBV4-3 to TRBJ2-7; D uncertain. CDR1 and CDR2 (germline): LGHNA, YSLEER. This CDR3 has 14 residues.

The chain couples TRBV2 to TRBJ2-7, with D uncertain. There are 14 residues in the CDR3. Trimming removed 2 bases from V and 7 bases from J, with 15 bases in between. Germline V lookup: CDR1 SNHLY, CDR2 FYNNEI. The CDR3 sequence is CASSETSAKWEQYF. Here the CDR3 DNA reads TGTGCCAGCAGTGAAACGTCGGCCAAGTGGGAGCAGTACTTC.

This clonotype was recorded at least ten times. The chain has TRBV29-1 and TRBJ1-1; TRBD1 is a possible D gene (6 bases). The germline V gene encodes CDR1 SQVTM and CDR2 ANQGSEA. The CDR3 consists of 13 residues. Trimming stripped 3 bases from V and 0 bases from J, with 8 bases between. Here the CDR3 reads CSVEDSMNTEAFF. The CDR3 bases are TGCAGCGTTGAGGACAGCATGAACACTGAAGCTTTCTTT.

The table lists this clonotype with a few counts. The chain employs TRBV20-1 and TRBJ2-7; no clear D gene. V gave up 5 bases and J gave up 0 bases, with 11 bases separating them. In germline, CDR1 is DFQATT, CDR2 SNEGSKA (reference sequence). The CDR3 is 13 amino acids. The CDR3 loop is CSAERDFSYEQYF. The CDR3 DNA reads TGCAGTGCTGAAAGAGACTTCTCCTACGAGCAGTACTTC.

This chain uses TRBV5-1 with TRBJ1-1; the D is unclear. CDR1 is SGHRS, CDR2 YFSETQ, per germline. The CDR3 has 16 residues. The V end lost 0 bases, the J end lost 0 bases, and 12 bases lay between the germline ends. The chain's CDR3 is CASSLGPLGLNTEAFF. CDR3 bases: TGCGCCAGCAGCTTGGGTCCTTTGGGCTTGAACACTGAAGCTTTCTTT.

This clonotype was seen only a few times. The J gene is TRBJ2-7, the V gene TRBV29-1, with D possibly being TRBD1 or TRBD2 (5 bases each). Germline V CDR1 and CDR2: SQVTM, ANQGSEA. V gave up 7 bases and J gave up 2 bases, with 18 bases separating them. CDR3 size: 14 residues. This CDR3 is CSGLRDQPPYEQYF. CDR3 DNA sequence: TGCAGCGGCCTTAGGGACCAGCCCCCCTACGAGCAGTACTTC.

This chain links TRBV6-1 with TRBJ1-5; D gene uncertain. V shed 2 bases and J shed 4 bases, with 0 bases lying between them. Germline V gene data show CDR1 as MNHNS and CDR2 as SASEGT. The CDR3 is made up of 11 amino acids. The CDR3 is CASSENQPQHF. The CDR3 region has the DNA TGTGCCAGCAGTGAAAATCAGCCCCAGCATTTT.

CDR3 in DNA: TGTGCCAGCACCGAGGGACTAGCAGATACGCAGTATTTT. This encodes CASTEGLADTQYF. This chain joins TRBV2 and TRBJ2-3, with 8 bases that match TRBD2. The CDR3 covers 13 residues. J gave up 4 bases and V 7 bases, and 4 bases lay outside the gene matches. Looked up from germline, CDR1 is SNHLY and CDR2 is FYNNEI.

The chain uses TRBV20-1 and TRBJ2-7, with 11 bases aligning to TRBD2. V lost 8 bases and J lost 3; bases outside the gene matches: 6. Germline V gene sequence: CDR1 DFQATT, CDR2 SNEGSKA (reference sequence). This CDR3 is 13 amino acids long. CDR3 nucleotide sequence: TGCAGTACTCCTAGCGGGGGGATCTACGAGCAGTACTTC. Amino acids: CSTPSGGIYEQYF.

This clonotype occurred many times. The genes are TRBV5-1 and TRBJ1-2, with 9 positions matching TRBD1. Unmatched junction bases numbered 4, after V lost 4 bases and J lost 6 bases. Germline V lookup: CDR1 SGHRS, CDR2 YFSETQ. This CDR3 has 13 residues. The CDR3 sequence: CASSPDRGNGYTF. CDR3 DNA: TGCGCCAGCAGCCCGGACAGGGGAAATGGCTACACCTTC.

This rearrangement joins TRBV6-6 to TRBJ1-2; a possible D gene is TRBD1 (6 bases). Trimming stripped 7 bases from V and 2 bases from J, with 11 bases between. Germline V CDR1 and CDR2: MNHNY, SVGAGI (reference sequence). The CDR3 is 13 amino acids. CDR3 region: CASKDRLNYGYTF. CDR3 DNA sequence: TGTGCCAGCAAGGACAGATTAAACTATGGCTACACCTTC.

Details on this clonotype: The junction differs from germline at one of its ends, possibly a read error. This chain connects TRBV24-1 to TRBJ2-3; TRBD2 aligns across 9 bases. The V gene's germline CDR1 is KGHDR and CDR2 SFDVKD. The length of the CDR3 is 17 residues. The DNA for the CDR3 is TGTGCCACTAGTGATTTGGAGCGGGGGGCCCCCGGGGATACGCAGTATTTT. Encoded protein: CATSDLERGAPGDTQYF.

This chain uses TRBV6-5 with TRBJ1-1; no reliable D call. V was clipped by 6 bases and J by 4 bases, with 18 bases between them. Germline V lookup: CDR1 MNHEY, CDR2 SVGAGI. The CDR3 runs 15 residues. The CDR3 spells CASRRTAQLSTEAFF. CDR3 sequence (DNA): TGTGCCAGCAGAAGGACCGCTCAGCTGAGCACTGAAGCTTTCTTT.